This entry lists 22 T cell receptor beta chains sequenced from one sample in a study of CD8 T cells in Susac syndrome (dated by TCRdb to between 2017 and 2020). The library came from the immunoSEQ multiplex PCR assay. RNA was extracted using the RNeasy kit, and about 0.5 to 1 ug of the RNA was reverse transcribed with random hexamers. TCRdb reprocessing: public reads trimmed at Q25 with fastp, clones called with MiXCR, in-frame beta chains kept. Merged by CDR3 protein, the rows form single entries marked with the most common genes and DNA. The sample has approximately 150,000 distinct CDR3 sequences on record, about 94% of them singletons. The ten biggest clones cover 0.12% to 0.15% of the sample. Sample: CD4+ T cells from PBMCs. The source of these receptors is a human donor in good health.

V is TRBV18 and J is TRBJ2-7, with D perhaps matching TRBD2 (5 bases). Trimming cost V 5 bases and J 0 bases, with 8 bases left between them. Germline lookup yields CDR1 KGHSH and CDR2 LQKENI. This CDR3 contains 13 residues. The CDR3 sequence: CASSDAGSYEQYF. The CDR3 coding sequence is TGTGCCAGCTCAGACGCGGGCTCCTACGAGCAGTACTTC.

The genes are TRBV25-1 and TRBJ1-3, with unresolved D. Germline CDR1 reads MGHDK; CDR2 reads SYGVNS. The CDR3 is 18 residues long. V was trimmed by 1 base and J by 0 bases, leaving 16 bases between them. The CDR3 loop reads CASSEWSFRQSSGNTIYF. Written as DNA, the CDR3 is TGTGCCAGCAGTGAATGGAGTTTCCGACAAAGCTCTGGAAACACCATATATTTT.

This chain links TRBV18 with TRBJ1-5; D unresolved. This CDR3 is 13 amino acids long. The germline CDR1 and CDR2 sequences are KGHSH and LQKENI. The V and J ends lost 3 bases and 4 bases respectively, with 7 bases between them. As DNA, the CDR3 is TGTGCCAGCTCACCGTTGGATAATCAGCCCCAGCATTTT. This codes for CASSPLDNQPQHF.

This chain links TRBV3-1 with TRBJ1-2, with D hard to call. The CDR3 length is 12 residues. The germline V gene has CDR1 LGHDT and CDR2 YNNKEL (reference sequence). V was clipped by 4 bases and J by 8 bases, with 11 bases between them. The CDR3 here is CASSPTHGGYTF. In DNA form, the CDR3 reads TGTGCCAGCAGCCCGACCCATGGAGGCTACACCTTC.

V gene TRBV2 combines with J gene TRBJ1-2; 8 nucleotides line up with TRBD1. Per germline, CDR1 SNHLY and CDR2 FYNNEI. The V segment lost 5 bases and the J segment 4 bases; nucleotides outside the gene matches: 9. CDR3 length: 15 residues. CDR3 bases: TGTGCCAGCAGTAGTGCGCAGGGGGCCAGCTATGGCTACACCTTC. The encoded protein is CASSSAQGASYGYTF.

This chain connects TRBV18 to TRBJ1-2; weak D call: TRBD1 (5 bases). The CDR3 has 15 amino acids. Looked up from germline, CDR1 is KGHSH and CDR2 is LQKENI. The ends were cut back, 3 bases at V and 6 bases at J, with 17 bases in the middle. The CDR3 loop is CASSPTPAGEDGYTF. The CDR3 DNA sequence: TGTGCCAGCTCACCTACCCCGGCGGGGGAGGATGGCTACACCTTC.

The CDR3, as DNA: TGTGCCAGCAGCCGCAGGGGTAGTATTACCTACGAGCAGTACTTC. Protein: CASSRRGSITYEQYF. This chain links TRBV5-7 with TRBJ2-7, with a possible D match to TRBD1 (6 bases). TRBV5-7 is marked as an open reading frame, function uncertain. The CDR3 has 15 amino acids. The V end lost 4 bases, the J end lost 2 bases, and 16 bases lay between the germline ends.

The chain carries TRBV3-1 and TRBJ1-6; D is unresolved. CDR3 length equals 15 residues. Germline V gene data show CDR1 as LGHDT and CDR2 as YNNKEL (reference sequence). The V and J ends lost 3 bases and 6 bases respectively, with 12 bases between them. Written as DNA, the CDR3 is TGTGCCAGCAGCCAGACCCTGGCAGCTAATTCACCCCTCCACTTT. It specifies CASSQTLAANSPLHF.

The chain uses TRBV3-1 and TRBJ2-5; D is ambiguous. The CDR3 covers 12 residues. Germline CDR1 LGHDT, CDR2 YNNKEL (reference sequence). V lost 7 bases, J lost 3 bases, and 9 bases lay in between. Here the CDR3 DNA reads TGTGCCAGCAACGCCGCCGAAGAGACCCAGTACTTC. Residues: CASNAAEETQYF.

The V and J genes are TRBV3-1 and TRBJ2-2, with D possibly matching TRBD2 (6 bases). Germline CDR1 and CDR2: LGHDT and YNNKEL (reference sequence). V was shortened by 1 base and J by 7 bases, with 19 bases between the two germline ends. CDR3 length equals 17 residues. The CDR3 reads CASSQGRKERVIGELFF. CDR3 bases: TGTGCCAGCAGCCAAGGCCGAAAGGAGCGGGTAATCGGGGAGCTGTTTTTT.

V and J are TRBV6-5 and TRBJ2-6, with D hard to call. The germline V gene encodes CDR1 MNHEY and CDR2 SVGAGI. This CDR3 has 16 amino acids. Trimming removed 2 bases at V and 0 bases at J, with 8 bases between. The CDR3 protein is CASSYNEASGANVLTF. The DNA for the CDR3 is TGTGCCAGCAGTTACAATGAGGCCTCTGGGGCCAACGTCCTGACTTTC.

The CDR3 loop is CATGSFQGVGNEQFF. CDR3 bases: TGTGCCACCGGCTCCTTCCAGGGGGTGGGCAATGAGCAGTTCTTC. The V call is TRBV15, the J call TRBJ2-1; 7 bases align to TRBD1. The CDR3 sequence is 15 residues long. The J segment lost 6 bases and the V segment lost 8 bases, leaving 13 bases of the junction unmatched. Germline V lookup: CDR1 LNHNV, CDR2 YYDKDF (reference sequence).

The chain combines TRBV5-1 with TRBJ2-3; D is perhaps TRBD2 (6 bases). The V end was cut by 4 bases, the J end by 6 bases, with 12 bases between. Per the germline V gene, CDR1 is SGHRS and CDR2 is YFSETQ. This CDR3 region has 13 residues. CDR3 protein: CASSAEGLDTQYF. DNA for the CDR3: TGCGCCAGCAGCGCGGAGGGTCTCGATACGCAGTATTTT.

V usage is TRBV5-1 and J usage is TRBJ2-3; 11 nucleotides align to TRBD1. The V gene end was trimmed by 4 bases and the J gene end by 3 bases; junction bases not matched to a gene: 1. Germline V gene data show CDR1 as SGHRS and CDR2 as YFSETQ. The length of the CDR3 is 14 residues. CDR3 DNA: TGCGCCAGCAGCGGGGACAGGGGGACAGATACGCAGTATTTT. This gives the protein CASSGDRGTDTQYF. Drawing the rest from reference TRBV5-1 and TRBJ2-3, the complete variable domain is KAGVTQTPRYLIKTRGQQVTLSCSPISGHRSVSWYQQTPGQGLQFLFEYFSETQRNKGNFPGRFSGRQFSNSRSEMNVSTLELGDSALYLCASSGDRGTDTQYFGPGTRLTVL.

This sequence joins TRBV5-1 and TRBJ1-5; no reliable D call. The V gene lost 0 bases and the J gene lost 1 base, with 8 bases spanning the gap. The CDR3 extends over 15 amino acids. Germline V gene data show CDR1 as SGHRS and CDR2 as YFSETQ. The CDR3 is CASSLESGSNQPQHF. The CDR3 DNA follows: TGCGCCAGCAGCTTGGAAAGTGGCAGCAATCAGCCCCAGCATTTT.

The table lists this clonotype with a few counts. The rearrangement joins TRBV7-2 to TRBJ2-3; D is unresolved. CDR3 length: 16 amino acids. In germline, CDR1 is SGHTA, CDR2 FQGNSA. With 1 base removed from V and 5 bases from J, the gap between germline ends came to 16 bases. The CDR3 spells CASSLGWTRHGDTQYF. DNA for the CDR3: TGTGCCAGCAGCTTAGGGTGGACCCGGCACGGAGATACGCAGTATTTT.

This sequence joins TRBV13 and TRBJ2-3, with TRBD1 matching 11 bases. CDR3 length: 18 amino acids. Germline-derived CDR1 and CDR2 are PRHDT and FYEKMQ (reference sequence). V was pared by 4 bases and J by 2 bases, with 11 bases of the junction left unmatched. The CDR3 loop reads CASSSTRGTGGYTDTQYF. Written as DNA, the CDR3 is TGTGCCAGCAGCTCGACTAGGGGGACAGGGGGTTACACAGATACGCAGTATTTT.

This clonotype was found once. The rearrangement joins TRBV20-1 to TRBJ2-1, with 7 bases lining up with TRBD2. The CDR3 loop spans 15 amino acids. Trimming took 3 bases from V and 2 from J; bases not matched to a gene: 7. CDR1 and CDR2 (germline): DFQATT, SNEGSKA (reference sequence). The CDR3 region is CSASASGRPYNEQFF. CDR3 in DNA: TGCAGTGCTAGCGCTAGCGGTAGGCCCTACAATGAGCAGTTCTTC.

This clonotype was detected only a few times. The V gene is TRBV11-2, the J gene TRBJ1-1, with unresolved D. Trimming removed 4 bases at V and 4 bases at J, with 10 bases between. This CDR3 contains 13 residues. The V gene's germline CDR1 is SGHAT and CDR2 FQNNGV. The DNA of the CDR3 is TGTGCCAGCAGCTCCCAGTCGGGCACTGAAGCTTTCTTT. This translates into CASSSQSGTEAFF.

The CDR3 sequence: CSVKGSGGYRSYEQYF. The CDR3 nucleotides are TGCAGCGTGAAAGGTAGCGGGGGGTATAGGTCCTACGAGCAGTACTTC. V is TRBV29-1 and J is TRBJ2-7, with 10 bases that match TRBD2. Per the germline V gene, CDR1 is SQVTM and CDR2 is ANQGSEA. The CDR3 totals 16 residues. Trimming at V came to 6 bases and at J to 1 base, leaving 12 bases not matched to a gene.

The gene calls are TRBV5-1 and TRBJ2-5, with D perhaps being TRBD1 or TRBD2 (6 bases each). V was cut by 2 bases and J by 5 bases, with 13 bases left in between. CDR1 SGHRS and CDR2 YFSETQ come from the germline V gene. The length of the CDR3 is 14 residues. The CDR3 spells CASSFPGAGETQYF. The CDR3, as DNA: TGCGCCAGCAGCTTTCCGGGGGCAGGGGAGACCCAGTACTTC.

V is TRBV18 and J is TRBJ1-2, with 7 positions matching TRBD1. Trimming took 3 bases from V and 4 from J; bases not matched to a gene: 5. The CDR3 has 14 residues. Germline assignment: CDR1 KGHSH and CDR2 LQKENI. CDR3 residues: CASSPSRDSYGYTF. CDR3 bases: TGTGCCAGCTCACCCTCCCGGGACAGCTATGGCTACACCTTC.